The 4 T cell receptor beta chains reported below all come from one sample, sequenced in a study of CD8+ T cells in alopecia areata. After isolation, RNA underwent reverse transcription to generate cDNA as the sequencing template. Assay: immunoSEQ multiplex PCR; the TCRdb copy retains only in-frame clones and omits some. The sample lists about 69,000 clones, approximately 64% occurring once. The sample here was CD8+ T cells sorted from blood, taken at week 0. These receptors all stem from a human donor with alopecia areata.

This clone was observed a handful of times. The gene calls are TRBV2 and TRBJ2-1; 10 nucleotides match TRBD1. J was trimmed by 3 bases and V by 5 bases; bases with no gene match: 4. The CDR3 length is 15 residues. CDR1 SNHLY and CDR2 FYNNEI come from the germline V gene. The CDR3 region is CASSFRDRGYNEQFF. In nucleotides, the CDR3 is TGTGCCAGCAGTTTCCGGGACAGGGGCTACAATGAGCAGTTCTTC.

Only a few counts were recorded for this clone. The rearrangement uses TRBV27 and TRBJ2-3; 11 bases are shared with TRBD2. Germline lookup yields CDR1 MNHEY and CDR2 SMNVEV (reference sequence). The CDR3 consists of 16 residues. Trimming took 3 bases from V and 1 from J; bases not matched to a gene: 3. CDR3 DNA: TGTGCCAGCAGTTTCATGACTAGCGGGGGCACAGATACGCAGTATTTT. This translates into CASSFMTSGGTDTQYF.

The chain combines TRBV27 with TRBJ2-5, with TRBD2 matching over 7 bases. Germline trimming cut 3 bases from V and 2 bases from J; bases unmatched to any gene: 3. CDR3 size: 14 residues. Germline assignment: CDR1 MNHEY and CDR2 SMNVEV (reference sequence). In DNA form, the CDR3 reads TGTGCCAGCAGTTTTATCGGGGGGCAAGAGACCCAGTACTTC. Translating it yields CASSFIGGQETQYF.

CDR3 in amino acids: CSVEPGTGYGYTF. The CDR3 region has the DNA TGCAGCGTTGAACCTGGGACAGGCTATGGCTACACCTTC. This chain links TRBV29-1 with TRBJ1-2; TRBD1 aligns across 8 bases. J gave up 4 bases and V 2 bases, and 3 bases lay outside the gene matches. This CDR3 is built from 13 residues. Germline loops: CDR1 SQVTM, CDR2 ANQGSEA.